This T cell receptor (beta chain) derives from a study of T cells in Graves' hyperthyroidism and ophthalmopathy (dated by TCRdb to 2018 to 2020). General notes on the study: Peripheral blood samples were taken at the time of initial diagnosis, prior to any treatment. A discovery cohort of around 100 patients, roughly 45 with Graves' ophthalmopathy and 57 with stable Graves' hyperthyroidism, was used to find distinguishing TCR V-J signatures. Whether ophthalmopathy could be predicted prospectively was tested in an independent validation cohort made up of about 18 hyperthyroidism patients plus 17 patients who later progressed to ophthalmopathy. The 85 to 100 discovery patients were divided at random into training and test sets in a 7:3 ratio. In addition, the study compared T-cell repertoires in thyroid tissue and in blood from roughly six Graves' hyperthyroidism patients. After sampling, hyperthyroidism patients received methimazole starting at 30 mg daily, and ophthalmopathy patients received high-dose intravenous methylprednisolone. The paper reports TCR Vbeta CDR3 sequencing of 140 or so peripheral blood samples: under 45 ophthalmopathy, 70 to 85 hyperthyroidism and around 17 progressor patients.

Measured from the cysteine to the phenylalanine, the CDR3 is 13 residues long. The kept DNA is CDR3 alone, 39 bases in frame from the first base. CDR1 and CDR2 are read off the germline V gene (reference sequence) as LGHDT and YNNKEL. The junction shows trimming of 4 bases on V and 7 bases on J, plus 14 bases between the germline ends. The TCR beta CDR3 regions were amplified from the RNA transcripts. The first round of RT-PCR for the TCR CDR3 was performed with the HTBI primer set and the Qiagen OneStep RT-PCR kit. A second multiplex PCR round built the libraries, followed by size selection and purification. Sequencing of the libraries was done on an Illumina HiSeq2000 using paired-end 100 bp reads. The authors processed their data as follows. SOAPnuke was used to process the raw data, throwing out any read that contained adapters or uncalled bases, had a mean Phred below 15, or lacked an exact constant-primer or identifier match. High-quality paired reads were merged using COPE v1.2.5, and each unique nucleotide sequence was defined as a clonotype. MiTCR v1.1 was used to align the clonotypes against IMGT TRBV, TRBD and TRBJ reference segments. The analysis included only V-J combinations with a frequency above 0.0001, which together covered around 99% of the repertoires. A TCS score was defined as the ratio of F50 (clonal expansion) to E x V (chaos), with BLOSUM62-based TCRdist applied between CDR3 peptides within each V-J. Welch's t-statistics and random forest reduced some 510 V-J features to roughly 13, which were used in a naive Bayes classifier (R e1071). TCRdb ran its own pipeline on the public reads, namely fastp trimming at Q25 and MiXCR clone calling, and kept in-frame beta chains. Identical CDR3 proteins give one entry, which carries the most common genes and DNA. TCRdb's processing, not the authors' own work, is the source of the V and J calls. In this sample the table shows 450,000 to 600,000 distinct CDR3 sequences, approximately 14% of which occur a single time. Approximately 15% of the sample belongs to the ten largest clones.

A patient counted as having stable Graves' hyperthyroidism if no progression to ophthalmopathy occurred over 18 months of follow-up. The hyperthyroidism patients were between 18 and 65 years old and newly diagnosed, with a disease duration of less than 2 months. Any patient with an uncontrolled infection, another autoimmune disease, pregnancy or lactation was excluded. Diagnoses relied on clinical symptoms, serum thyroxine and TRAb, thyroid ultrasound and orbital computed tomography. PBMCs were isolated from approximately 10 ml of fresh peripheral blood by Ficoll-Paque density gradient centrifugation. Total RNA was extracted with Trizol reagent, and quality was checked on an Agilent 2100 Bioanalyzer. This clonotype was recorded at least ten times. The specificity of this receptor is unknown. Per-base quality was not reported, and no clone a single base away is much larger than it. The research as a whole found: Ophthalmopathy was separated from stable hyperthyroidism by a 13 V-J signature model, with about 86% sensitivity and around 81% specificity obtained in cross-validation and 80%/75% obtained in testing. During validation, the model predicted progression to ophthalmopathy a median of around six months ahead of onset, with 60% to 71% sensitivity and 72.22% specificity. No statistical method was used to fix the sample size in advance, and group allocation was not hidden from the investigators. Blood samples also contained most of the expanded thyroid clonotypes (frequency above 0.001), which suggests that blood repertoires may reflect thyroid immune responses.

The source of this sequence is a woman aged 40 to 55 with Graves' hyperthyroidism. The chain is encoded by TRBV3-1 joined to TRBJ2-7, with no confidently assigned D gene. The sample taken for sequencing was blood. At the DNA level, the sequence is TGTGCCAGCAGCCTAAACGAAAATGGTGAGCAGTACTTC. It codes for CASSLNENGEQYF.